This passage covers 21 T cell receptor beta chains from one sample sequenced in a study of T-cell memory formation after mild COVID-19. TCRdb recomputed calls from the 5' RACE reads with MiXCR, one row per CDR3 protein. The data show roughly 610,000 distinct CDR3 sequences, with roughly 17% seen just once and roughly 7.7% held by the top ten. The sequencing input was PBMCs or a T cell subset sorted from them (not recorded which). These receptors came from an adult woman who had mild COVID-19 (a few samples of this study predate the infection). Cell type and time point are not known.

The chain uses TRBV6-5 and TRBJ2-1; tentative D call: TRBD2 (6 bases). The CDR3 is 16 residues long. The V end was cut by 3 bases, the J end by 4 bases, with 16 bases between. The germline CDR1 and CDR2 sequences are MNHEY and SVGAGI. The CDR3 DNA reads as TGTGCCAGCAGTTATGGGAGGTTAGCGGAATACAATGAGCAGTTCTTC. This sequence encodes CASSYGRLAEYNEQFF.

There are a few counts of this clonotype. This chain joins TRBV19 and TRBJ1-2, with D perhaps TRBD1 (5 bases). Trimming took 3 bases from V and 4 from J, leaving 12 bases between them. This CDR3 has 14 amino acids. The germline V gene has CDR1 LNHDA and CDR2 SQIVND (reference sequence). The DNA for the CDR3 is TGTGCCAGTAGTATTTTACAGGAGGGCTATGGCTACACCTTC. This encodes CASSILQEGYGYTF. Full variable domain (missing parts from reference TRBV19 and TRBJ1-2): DGGITQSPKYLFRKEGQNVTLSCEQNLNHDAMYWYRQDPGQGLRLIYYSQIVNDFQKGDIAEGYSVSREKKESFPLTVTSAQKNPTAFYLCASSILQEGYGYTFGSGTRLTVV.

The chain is built from TRBV4-1 and TRBJ2-5, with TRBD2 matching over 8 bases. The CDR3 has 16 amino acids. Germline loops: CDR1 MGHRA, CDR2 YSYEKL. The V gene end was trimmed by 3 bases and the J gene end by 2 bases; junction bases not matched to a gene: 8. The CDR3 loop reads CASSQDGSGVQETQYF. The CDR3, as DNA: TGCGCCAGCAGCCAGGATGGTAGCGGGGTGCAAGAGACCCAGTACTTC.

The V and J genes are TRBV6-4 and TRBJ2-1; 9 bases align to TRBD2. Germline assignment: CDR1 MRHNA and CDR2 SNTAGT. CDR3 length: 16 residues. The V segment lost 0 bases and the J segment 5 bases; nucleotides outside the gene matches: 5. The CDR3 loop is CASSDSGGGAHNEQFF. The CDR3 DNA follows: TGTGCCAGCAGTGACTCTGGCGGGGGGGCGCACAATGAGCAGTTCTTC.

This clonotype turned up a few times. CDR3 sequence: CASSEAPEGEAFF. In DNA, the CDR3 is TGTGCCAGCAGTGAAGCGCCGGAGGGGGAAGCTTTCTTT. The gene calls are TRBV2 and TRBJ1-1; possible D gene TRBD1, 5 bases. Germline CDR1 SNHLY, CDR2 FYNNEI. Trimming left V 0 bases short and J 8 bases short, with 10 bases between. This CDR3 has 13 amino acids. The variable domain in full, completed from reference TRBV2 and TRBJ1-1, reads EPEVTQTPSHQVTQMGQEVILRCVPISNHLYFYWYRQILGQKVEFLVSFYNNEISEKSEIFDDQFSVERPDGSNFTLKIRSTKLEDSAMYFCASSEAPEGEAFFGQGTRLTVV.

The chain is built from TRBV3-1 and TRBJ2-1; 7 nucleotides align to TRBD2. The germline CDR1 and CDR2 sequences are LGHDT and YNNKEL (reference sequence). V gave up 4 bases and J gave up 3 bases; unmatched junction bases: 3. The CDR3 loop spans 14 amino acids. The CDR3 DNA reads as TGTGCCAGCAGCCCAGCGGGGTTCTACAATGAGCAGTTCTTC. Translated, it gives CASSPAGFYNEQFF.

V is TRBV9 and J is TRBJ2-4, with 7 bases that match TRBD1. V dropped 3 bases and J dropped 3; count of bases not matched to a gene: 9. The CDR3 is made up of 16 amino acids. Per germline, CDR1 SGDLS and CDR2 YYNGEE. The CDR3 DNA sequence: TGTGCCAGCAGCGCTGACAGGGCCAGCAACAAAAACATTCAGTACTTC. Translated: CASSADRASNKNIQYF.

The chain's CDR3 is CASRSRGGWAADTQYF. CDR3 nucleotide sequence: TGTGCCAGCAGGAGCCGTGGGGGTTGGGCTGCAGATACGCAGTATTTT. The V and J genes are TRBV12-3 or TRBV12-4 and TRBJ2-3; tentatively, D is TRBD1 or TRBD2 (5 bases each). The CDR3 has 16 residues. The V and J ends lost 6 bases and 4 bases respectively, with 20 bases between them.

This chain connects TRBV7-2 to TRBJ2-2; 10 bases line up with TRBD2. V was pared by 3 bases and J by 5 bases, with 3 bases of the junction left unmatched. The CDR3 loop spans 15 amino acids. Per the germline V gene, CDR1 is SGHTA and CDR2 is FQGNSA. CDR3 in DNA: TGTGCCAGCAGCTTCGGACTAGCGGTTACCGGGGAGCTGTTTTTT. It translates to CASSFGLAVTGELFF. Full variable domain (missing parts from reference TRBV7-2 and TRBJ2-2): GAGVSQSPSNKVTEKGKDVELRCDPISGHTALYWYRQSLGQGLEFLIYFQGNSAPDKSGLPSDRFSAERTGGSVSTLTIQRTQQEDSAVYLCASSFGLAVTGELFFGEGSRLTVL.

This clonotype was recorded many times. This rearrangement joins TRBV2 to TRBJ2-7; D remains ambiguous. Germline V gene data show CDR1 as SNHLY and CDR2 as FYNNEI. The CDR3 spans 12 residues. Deletions cut 4 bases from V and 5 bases from J, with 9 bases between. CDR3 coding DNA: TGTGCCAGCAGTGGAACAATAGACGAGCAGTACTTC. It codes for CASSGTIDEQYF.

This chain links TRBV18 with TRBJ1-2; maybe TRBD1 (5 bases). CDR1 is KGHSH and CDR2 is LQKENI in the germline V gene. The CDR3 is 15 residues long. V was clipped by 1 base and J by 4 bases, with 13 bases between them. The CDR3 is CASSPQKGERYGYTF. The CDR3 DNA reads TGTGCCAGCTCACCACAGAAAGGGGAGCGCTATGGCTACACCTTC.

This sequence joins TRBV5-5 and TRBJ2-7, with D possibly matching TRBD1 (6 bases). Germline V gives CDR1 SGHKS, CDR2 YYEKEE (reference sequence). The V gene lost 4 bases and the J gene lost 0 bases, with 11 bases spanning the gap. The CDR3 contains 14 residues. CDR3 sequence: CASSRDILSYEQYF. In nucleotides, the CDR3 is TGTGCCAGCAGCCGGGACATCCTCTCCTACGAGCAGTACTTC.

There are a few counts of this clonotype. The rearrangement uses TRBV7-2 and TRBJ2-1; the D is unclear. V lost 5 bases and J 9 bases, leaving 8 bases between the germline ends. The CDR3 length is 11 residues. CDR1 is SGHTA, CDR2 FQGNSA, per germline. Here the CDR3 reads CASSIGPEQFF. The CDR3 DNA is TGTGCCAGCAGCATCGGGCCTGAGCAGTTCTTC.

Many counts were recorded for this clonotype. The V and J genes are TRBV30 and TRBJ2-1, with TRBD2 matching over 8 bases. The CDR3 covers 13 residues. V was clipped by 1 base and J by 8 bases; unmatched bases: 4. Germline lookup yields CDR1 GTSNPN and CDR2 SVGIG (reference sequence). CDR3 coding DNA: TGTGCCTGGAGTGCCCAAGCGGGAGATGAGCAGTTCTTC. Amino acid sequence: CAWSAQAGDEQFF.

The gene calls are TRBV10-3 and TRBJ2-7; 8 nucleotides align to TRBD2. V lost 3 bases, J lost 2 bases, and 9 bases stayed unmatched. From germline, CDR1 is ENHRY and CDR2 SYGVKD. This CDR3 is 16 amino acids long. The CDR3, as DNA: TGTGCCATCAGTGACCCTCTGGCGGGAGGAACCTACGAGCAGTACTTC. Protein: CAISDPLAGGTYEQYF.

This chain joins TRBV3-1 and TRBJ1-1, with D possibly TRBD1 on 5 matching bases. The V gene lost 4 bases and the J gene lost 1 base, with 22 bases spanning the gap. Per germline, CDR1 LGHDT and CDR2 YNNKEL (reference sequence). This CDR3 contains 18 residues. CDR3: CASSRFHPVGRRNTEAFF. The CDR3 region has the DNA TGTGCCAGCAGCCGCTTCCACCCGGTGGGACGTCGGAACACTGAAGCTTTCTTT.

This clonotype was recorded a few times. The J gene is TRBJ1-1, the V gene TRBV7-2, with 9 bases matching TRBD1. The germline V gene has CDR1 SGHTA and CDR2 FQGNSA. Trimming cost V 5 bases and J 3 bases; bases outside gene matches: 10. The CDR3 has 16 residues. CDR3 DNA sequence: TGTGCCAGCAGCCGCCGGACAGGGGTTCGGGACACTGAAGCTTTCTTT. Amino acid sequence: CASSRRTGVRDTEAFF. The full variable domain, in which reference TRBV7-2 and TRBJ1-1 provide the parts outside the CDR3, is GAGVSQSPSNKVTEKGKDVELRCDPISGHTALYWYRQSLGQGLEFLIYFQGNSAPDKSGLPSDRFSAERTGGSVSTLTIQRTQQEDSAVYLCASSRRTGVRDTEAFFGQGTRLTVV.

This clonotype was seen repeatedly, ten times or more. J is TRBJ2-7 and V is TRBV4-1, with D possibly matching TRBD1 (6 bases). This CDR3 has 12 residues. Between the trimmed V and J ends, which lost 4 bases and 6 bases, there was a span of 10 bases. The germline CDR1 and CDR2 sequences are MGHRA and YSYEKL. This CDR3 reads CASSPTGGEQYF. The CDR3 DNA reads TGCGCCAGCAGCCCGACAGGAGGCGAGCAGTACTTC.

This chain links TRBV11-1 with TRBJ2-1; 11 nucleotides agree with TRBD1. Germline V gives CDR1 SGHAT, CDR2 FQDESV (reference sequence). J was trimmed by 8 bases and V by 5 bases; bases with no gene match: 8. The CDR3 extends over 15 amino acids. This chain's CDR3 is CASSPGQGAVDEQFF. CDR3 bases: TGTGCCAGCAGCCCCGGACAGGGGGCTGTCGATGAGCAGTTCTTC.

The gene calls are TRBV12-3 or TRBV12-4 and TRBJ2-7, with D possibly being TRBD2 (6 bases). The V gene lost 2 bases and the J gene lost 3 bases, with 8 bases spanning the gap. CDR3 length: 13 residues. CDR3 in DNA: TGTGCCAGCAGTTTAATGGGGGGCTACGAGCAGTACTTC. Protein sequence: CASSLMGGYEQYF.

This chain links TRBV3-1 with TRBJ2-3; 7 bases fit TRBD2. V shed 0 bases, J shed 8 bases, and the junction held 14 bases outside the gene matches. This CDR3 is 17 amino acids long. Germline V gene sequence: CDR1 LGHDT, CDR2 YNNKEL (reference sequence). The CDR3 loop is CASSQEATSWVEGTQYF. CDR3 bases: TGTGCCAGCAGCCAAGAAGCGACTAGCTGGGTCGAAGGTACGCAGTATTTT.